This T cell receptor (beta chain) emerged from a study of beta chain features in type 1 diabetes. Study as a whole: When patients were set against healthy donors, age, gender and cell yields were similar.

Purity (above 95%) was reached by all sorted populations. Turning to this clone: Its antigen is as yet unknown.

Study outcomes and limitations: Among patients with Type 1 diabetes, TCRB CDR3s were moderately but significantly shorter in every one of the four CD4+ subsets. Lower insertion and higher deletion counts appeared at VDJ junctions in type 1 diabetes patients.

The germline CDR1 and CDR2 sequences are SQVTM and ANQGSEA. Deletions cut 3 bases from V and 5 bases from J, with 10 bases between. CDR3 length: 12 amino acids. The study reverse transcribed the entire isolated RNA, so it sequenced expressed TCRB transcripts. Profiling relied on immunoSEQ multiplex PCR, and the TCRdb table lists in-frame clones only, not all of them. The table lists 630,000 or so clones, more than 13% of them singletons. This receptor was identified in a man younger than 35 with type 1 diabetes. V usage is TRBV29-1 and J usage is TRBJ1-1, with D possibly matching TRBD1 (5 bases). Material: naive CD4+ T cells from blood. CDR3 bases: TGCAGCGTTGAGTTCGGGGGTACTGAAGCTTTCTTT. It is translated as CSVEFGGTEAFF.